What follows are 20 T cell receptor beta chains derived from one specimen sequenced in a study of cytomegalovirus exposure and HLA in healthy donors. The PCR ran on 60 Vbeta and 13 Jbeta primers. TCRdb's copy holds only in-frame clones and misses some; the assay was immunoSEQ multiplex PCR. The table lists about 160,000 clones, approximately 88% of them singletons. The sample taken for sequencing was PBMCs. The receptors derive from a man aged 30-40 years in good health and CMV-seronegative.

The V call is TRBV4-2, the J call TRBJ2-7; 10 nucleotides match TRBD2. Germline V CDR1 and CDR2: LGHNA, YNFKEQ. The junction had 3 bases not matched to a gene; V was cut back by 4 bases and J by 0 bases. This CDR3 comprises 15 residues. Written as DNA, the CDR3 is TGTGCCAGCAGCCTCTGGACTAGCGGCTCCTACGAGCAGTACTTC. It is translated as CASSLWTSGSYEQYF.

The table lists this clone with a count of one. V gene TRBV10-3 combines with J gene TRBJ2-1, with 11 bases identical to TRBD2. V lost 5 bases, J lost 7 bases, and 7 bases stayed unmatched. CDR3 length: 15 residues. Looked up from germline, CDR1 is ENHRY and CDR2 is SYGVKD. The CDR3 spells CAISQATSGVNEQFF. CDR3 nucleotide sequence: TGTGCCATCAGTCAAGCGACTAGCGGGGTAAATGAGCAGTTCTTC.

This chain links TRBV30 with TRBJ1-5, with 7 bases matching TRBD1. V shed 1 base and J 1 base; nucleotides not matched to a gene: 4. This CDR3 region has 15 residues. Germline lookup yields CDR1 GTSNPN and CDR2 SVGIG (reference sequence). The CDR3: CAWSGRTGSNQPQHF. For the CDR3, the DNA is TGTGCCTGGAGTGGGCGGACAGGCAGCAATCAGCCCCAGCATTTT. Full variable domain (missing parts from reference TRBV30 and TRBJ1-5): SQTIHQWPATLVQPVGSPLSLECTVEGTSNPNLYWYRQAAGRGLQLLFYSVGIGQISSEVPQNLSASRPQDRQFILSSKKLLLSDSGFYLCAWSGRTGSNQPQHFGDGTRLSIL.

About this clone: The junction departs from the called germline gene at one end, perhaps through a read error. This chain connects TRBV7-9 to TRBJ2-7; TRBD1 is a possible D gene (6 bases). The germline CDR1 and CDR2 sequences are SEHNR and FQNEAQ (reference sequence). This CDR3 spans 14 amino acids. This CDR3 reads CANSPRTERNEQYF. CDR3 nucleotides: TGTGCCAACAGCCCGAGGACAGAGCGAAACGAGCAGTACTTC.

The rearrangement links TRBV4-2 to TRBJ2-7, with D perhaps TRBD1 (6 bases). The CDR3 is 16 residues long. The germline gives CDR1 LGHNA, CDR2 YNFKEQ. Between the trimmed V and J ends, which lost 2 bases and 3 bases, there was a span of 17 bases. CDR3 sequence (DNA): TGTGCCAGCAGCCAACCCCCGGGACATGATATCTACGAGCAGTACTTC. Its translation is CASSQPPGHDIYEQYF.

This sequence joins TRBV7-6 and TRBJ1-1, with TRBD1 identical over 7 bases. This CDR3 spans 15 amino acids. Germline CDR1 is SGHVS and CDR2 is FNYEAQ. V was pared by 3 bases and J by 0 bases, with 4 bases of the junction left unmatched. The CDR3 region is CASSFEQGMNTEAFF. In DNA, the CDR3 is TGTGCCAGCAGCTTTGAACAGGGGATGAACACTGAAGCTTTCTTT.

This chain connects TRBV7-8 to TRBJ2-1; 11 bases align to TRBD2. The CDR3 extends over 15 amino acids. J lost 2 bases, V lost 5 bases, and 2 bases had no gene match. Germline assignment: CDR1 SGHVS and CDR2 FQNEAQ. CDR3 residues: CASSVGLAAYNEQFF. Written as DNA, the CDR3 is TGTGCCAGCAGCGTGGGACTAGCGGCCTACAATGAGCAGTTCTTC.

This clone was seen just once. This chain links TRBV9 with TRBJ2-2, with TRBD2 matching 7 bases. CDR3 length: 13 residues. V was pared by 7 bases and J by 8 bases, with 8 bases of the junction left unmatched. Germline V CDR1 and CDR2: SGDLS, YYNGEE. The CDR3 loop is CASGRGGGGELFF. CDR3 DNA sequence: TGTGCCAGCGGAAGGGGCGGGGGAGGGGAGCTGTTTTTT.

The V and J genes are TRBV10-3 and TRBJ1-5, with a tentative D call TRBD1 (6 bases). The CDR3 length is 18 residues. V lost 0 bases to trimming and J lost 1 base, with 16 bases between them. Germline lookup yields CDR1 ENHRY and CDR2 SYGVKD. CDR3 DNA sequence: TGTGCCATCAGTGAGTCAACAGGGAAATTGGGAAGCAATCAGCCCCAGCATTTT. As protein: CAISESTGKLGSNQPQHF.

The chain joins TRBV29-1 to TRBJ2-2; D not resolved. Trimming stripped 7 bases from V and 7 bases from J, with 19 bases between. The CDR3 is 14 residues long. Germline CDR1 is SQVTM and CDR2 is ANQGSEA. The CDR3 sequence: CSAMESPKFGELFF. CDR3 DNA sequence: TGCAGCGCCATGGAGAGCCCTAAGTTCGGGGAGCTGTTTTTT.

The chain is built from TRBV28 and TRBJ2-5; 12 bases map to TRBD2. The length of the CDR3 is 15 residues. Looked up from germline, CDR1 is MDHEN and CDR2 is SYDVKM. V lost 6 bases and J lost 5; bases outside the gene matches: 7. The CDR3 coding sequence is TGTGCCAGCAGCCAAAGACTAGCGGGGGACGAGACCCAGTACTTC. Residues: CASSQRLAGDETQYF.

The chain combines TRBV15 with TRBJ1-4, with D perhaps TRBD1 (6 bases). The CDR3 is 16 amino acids. Trimming pared 1 base from V and 8 bases from J, leaving 17 bases between. The germline V gene encodes CDR1 LNHNV and CDR2 YYDKDF (reference sequence). The CDR3: CATSRGITGSGEKLFF. DNA of the CDR3: TGTGCCACCAGCAGAGGGATTACAGGGTCAGGGGAAAAACTGTTTTTT.

The J gene is TRBJ1-2, the V gene TRBV5-1; D remains unclear. Trimming left V 0 bases short and J 8 bases short, with 11 bases between. Germline V gene sequence: CDR1 SGHRS, CDR2 YFSETQ. The length of the CDR3 is 13 residues. The CDR3 loop reads CASSLDSFGGYTF. As DNA, the CDR3 is TGCGCCAGCAGCTTGGATTCCTTCGGGGGCTACACCTTC.

The gene calls are TRBV7-8 and TRBJ2-5, with D perhaps TRBD2 (5 bases). The end of the DNA aligns better with TRBJ2-7, so the J call may be wrong. CDR3 length equals 14 residues. Germline V gene lookup returns CDR1 SGHVS and CDR2 FQNEAQ. Here the CDR3 DNA reads TGTGCCAGCAGCCCCCGGAGGTTGAGCTACGAGCAGTACTTC. This codes for CASSPRRLSYEQYF.

The J gene is TRBJ2-1, the V gene TRBV4-2; TRBD2 matches 15 bases. With V trimmed by 1 base and J by 9 bases, 13 bases remained unmatched. The CDR3 length is 19 residues. Germline values: CDR1 LGHNA, CDR2 YNFKEQ. The CDR3 is CASSQGGLGTSGRRAEQFF. The CDR3 DNA follows: TGTGCCAGCAGCCAAGGGGGCCTCGGGACTAGCGGGAGGAGGGCTGAGCAGTTCTTC.

This clone was detected only once. The CDR3 spells CASSQVGQGNQETQYF. The CDR3 nucleotides read TGTGCCAGCAGCCAAGTGGGACAGGGTAACCAAGAGACCCAGTACTTC. This chain links TRBV4-2 with TRBJ2-5; 9 bases fit TRBD1. V lost 1 base and J lost 0; bases outside the gene matches: 3. This CDR3 has 16 amino acids. The germline CDR1 and CDR2 sequences are LGHNA and YNFKEQ.

The rearrangement joins TRBV18 to TRBJ2-3; maybe TRBD1 (5 bases). Trimming took 6 bases from V and 9 from J, leaving 13 bases between them. The CDR3 extends over 12 amino acids. Germline loops: CDR1 KGHSH, CDR2 LQKENI. The CDR3 nucleotides read TGTGCCAGCTCGCCGACAAAGGGGACGCAGTATTTT. Its protein is CASSPTKGTQYF. The full variable domain, its missing parts supplied by reference TRBV18 and TRBJ2-3, is NAGVMQNPRHLVRRRGQEARLRCSPMKGHSHVYWYRQLPEEGLKFMVYLQKENIIDESGMPKERFSAEFPKEGPSILRIQQVVRGDSAAYFCASSPTKGTQYFGPGTRLTVL.

This clone came up once. The chain joins TRBV20-1 to TRBJ1-2; the match to TRBD1 covers 8 bases. Losses at the gene ends were 6 bases for V and 8 bases for J; bases not matched to a gene: 5. This CDR3 comprises 11 residues. In germline, CDR1 is DFQATT, CDR2 SNEGSKA (reference sequence). CDR3 bases: TGCAGTGCAAACTACAGGGGGGGCTACACCTTC. This encodes CSANYRGGYTF.

This clone appeared a few times. This chain uses TRBV7-9 with TRBJ2-1; 7 bases are shared with TRBD2. V shed 4 bases, J shed 8 bases, and the junction held 23 bases outside the gene matches. Germline lookup yields CDR1 SEHNR and CDR2 FQNEAQ (reference sequence). The CDR3 covers 19 residues. In DNA form, the CDR3 reads TGTGCCAGCAGCTCAAGCTCTTCAACGAGGGTAGGGAGGGTGGATGAGCAGTTCTTC. Protein sequence: CASSSSSSTRVGRVDEQFF. The whole variable domain, remainder taken from reference TRBV7-9 and TRBJ2-1, is DTGVSQNPRHKITKRGQNVTFRCDPISEHNRLYWYRQTLGQGPEFLTYFQNEAQLEKSRLLSDRFSAERPKGSFSTLEIQRTEQGDSAMYLCASSSSSSTRVGRVDEQFFGPGTRLTVL.

In nucleotides, the CDR3 is TGTGCCAGCAGCTCTCATACTAGCGGGGGGTCCTACGAGCAGTACTTC. Encoded protein: CASSSHTSGGSYEQYF. The chain joins TRBV13 to TRBJ2-7, with 12 bases identical to TRBD2. CDR1 PRHDT and CDR2 FYEKMQ come from the germline V gene (reference sequence). With 4 bases clipped from V and 1 base from J, the junction kept 5 bases outside the gene matches. CDR3 length: 16 residues.